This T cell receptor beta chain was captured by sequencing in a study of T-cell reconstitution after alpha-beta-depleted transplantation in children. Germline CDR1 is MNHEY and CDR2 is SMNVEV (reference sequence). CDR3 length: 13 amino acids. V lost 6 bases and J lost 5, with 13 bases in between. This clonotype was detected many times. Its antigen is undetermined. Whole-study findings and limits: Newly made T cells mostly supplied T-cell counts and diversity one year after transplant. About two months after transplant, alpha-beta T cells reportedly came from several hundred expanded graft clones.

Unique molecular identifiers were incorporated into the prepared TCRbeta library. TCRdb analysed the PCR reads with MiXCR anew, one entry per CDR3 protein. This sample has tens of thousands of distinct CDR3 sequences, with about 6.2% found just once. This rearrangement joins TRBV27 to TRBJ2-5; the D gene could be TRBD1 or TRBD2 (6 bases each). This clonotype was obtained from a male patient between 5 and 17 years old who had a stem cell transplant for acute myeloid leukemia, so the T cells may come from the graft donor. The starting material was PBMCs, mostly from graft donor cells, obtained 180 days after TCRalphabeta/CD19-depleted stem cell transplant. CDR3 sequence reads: CASSSRGGETQYF. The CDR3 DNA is TGTGCCAGCAGCAGCCGAGGGGGGGAGACCCAGTACTTC.